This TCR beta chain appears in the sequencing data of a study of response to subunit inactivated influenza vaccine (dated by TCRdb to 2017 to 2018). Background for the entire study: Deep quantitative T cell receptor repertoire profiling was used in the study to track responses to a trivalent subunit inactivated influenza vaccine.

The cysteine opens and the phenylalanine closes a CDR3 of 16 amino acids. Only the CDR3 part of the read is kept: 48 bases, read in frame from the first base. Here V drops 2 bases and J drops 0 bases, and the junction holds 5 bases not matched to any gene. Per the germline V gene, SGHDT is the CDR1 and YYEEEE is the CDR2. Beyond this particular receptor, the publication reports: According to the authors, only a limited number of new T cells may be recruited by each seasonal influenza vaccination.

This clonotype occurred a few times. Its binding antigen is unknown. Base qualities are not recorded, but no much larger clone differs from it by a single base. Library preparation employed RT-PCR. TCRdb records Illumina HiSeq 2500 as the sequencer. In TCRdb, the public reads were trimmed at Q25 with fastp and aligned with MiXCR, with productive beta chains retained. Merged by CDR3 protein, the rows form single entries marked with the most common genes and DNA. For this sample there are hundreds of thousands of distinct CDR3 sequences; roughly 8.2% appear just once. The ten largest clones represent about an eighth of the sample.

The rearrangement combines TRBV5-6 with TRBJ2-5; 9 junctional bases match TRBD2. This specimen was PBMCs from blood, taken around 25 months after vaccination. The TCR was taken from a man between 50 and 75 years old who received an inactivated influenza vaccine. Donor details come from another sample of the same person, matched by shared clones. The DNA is TGTGCCAGCAGCTTAATCAGCGGGGGGTACCAAGAGACCCAGTACTTC. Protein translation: CASSLISGGYQETQYF.